This T cell receptor (beta chain) emerged from a study of cytomegalovirus exposure and HLA in healthy donors. Study details: The Caucasian-associated ancestry cluster contained 81% of the approximately 420 genotyped donors. General study results and limits: In vitro testing confirmed a few CMV-associated chains as specific for CMV antigens.

Donors were nominally healthy when sampled, though unrecorded immune exposures were likely. Primers included in the PCR were 60 Vbeta and 13 Jbeta primers. Measured with immunoSEQ multiplex PCR; TCRdb has only the in-frame clones, and not every one. This table has about 77,000 clones, 75% appearing once. Comments on this clone: The antigen is unknown.

This clonotype was sampled from a woman between 35 and 50 years old in good health and CMV-seronegative. The sequencing input was PBMCs.

The DNA of the CDR3 is TGTGCCAGCAGTCTCGGGTCCTCCTCTGGGAAACTGTTTTTT. Translated: CASSLGSSSGKLFF. The genes are TRBV6-6 and TRBJ1-4, with D uncertain. Per the germline V gene, CDR1 is MNHNY and CDR2 is SVGAGI (reference sequence). V lost 5 bases and J lost 11, with 18 bases in between. This CDR3 spans 14 amino acids.